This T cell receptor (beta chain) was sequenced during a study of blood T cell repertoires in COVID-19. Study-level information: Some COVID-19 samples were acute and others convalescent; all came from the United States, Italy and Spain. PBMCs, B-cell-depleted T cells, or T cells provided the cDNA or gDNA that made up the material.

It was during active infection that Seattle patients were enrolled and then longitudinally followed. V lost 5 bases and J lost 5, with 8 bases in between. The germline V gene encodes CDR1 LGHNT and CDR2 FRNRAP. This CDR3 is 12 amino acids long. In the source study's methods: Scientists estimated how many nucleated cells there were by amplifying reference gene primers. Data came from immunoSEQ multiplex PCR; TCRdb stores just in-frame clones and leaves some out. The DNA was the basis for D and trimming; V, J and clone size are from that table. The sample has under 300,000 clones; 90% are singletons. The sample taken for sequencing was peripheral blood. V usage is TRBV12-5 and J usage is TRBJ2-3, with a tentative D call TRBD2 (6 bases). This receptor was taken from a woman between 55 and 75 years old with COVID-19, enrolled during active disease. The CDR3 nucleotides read TGTGCTAGTGGTCCGGGGGTAGATACGCAGTATTTT. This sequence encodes CASGPGVDTQYF.